A single sample gave rise to the 22 T cell receptor beta chains below, sequenced in a study of glioma-infiltrating T cells. TCR alpha and beta CDR3 regions were amplified from RNA using iRepertoire nested multiplex PCR. TCRdb called the multiplex PCR reads again in MiXCR, with one record for every CDR3 protein. The sample records approximately 120,000 distinct CDR3 sequences, 20% to 30% being singletons. Source material: glioma tissue, nonneoplastic brain tissue, or PBMCs (not recorded which). The source of these receptors is a human donor with low-grade glioma or glioblastoma, undergoing nonglioma brain surgery, or in good health (not recorded which).

This clonotype was found once. The chain combines TRBV28 with TRBJ2-5; D may be TRBD2 (6 bases). This CDR3 is built from 15 residues. With 8 bases removed from V and 11 bases from J, the gap between germline ends came to 27 bases. CDR1 MDHEN and CDR2 SYDVKM come from the germline V gene. CDR3 sequence: CASRVRDLRKGMQYF. DNA for the CDR3: TGTGCCAGCCGTGTACGGGACTTACGAAAAGGGATGCAGTACTTC.

This clonotype was picked up many times. The chain couples TRBV9 to TRBJ2-1; D perhaps matches TRBD2 (6 bases). Trimming stripped 0 bases from V and 6 bases from J, with 19 bases between. The CDR3 length is 17 residues. Looked up from germline, CDR1 is SGDLS and CDR2 is YYNGEE. Written as DNA, the CDR3 is TGTGCCAGCAGCGTAGGCGGGGCAGCATCTCCGTTCAATGAGCAGTTCTTC. As protein: CASSVGGAASPFNEQFF.

This clonotype was observed at least ten times. J is TRBJ2-3 and V is TRBV27, with a tentative D call TRBD1 (6 bases). Germline CDR1 is MNHEY and CDR2 is SMNVEV (reference sequence). The CDR3 sequence is 14 residues long. V was clipped by 5 bases and J by 3 bases, with 12 bases between them. The CDR3: CASSPGTFTDTQYF. Written as DNA, the CDR3 is TGTGCCAGCAGTCCGGGGACATTTACAGATACGCAGTATTTT.

Ten or more counts support this clonotype. The V and J genes are TRBV24-1 and TRBJ1-2; 10 bases map to TRBD1. J lost 2 bases, V lost 3 bases, and 8 bases had no gene match. CDR3 length: 17 residues. Germline values: CDR1 KGHDR, CDR2 SFDVKD. CDR3 region: CATSDATTGGLNYGYTF. DNA for the CDR3: TGTGCCACCAGTGATGCGACGACAGGGGGCCTCAACTATGGCTACACCTTC.

In this sample, this clonotype turned up once. The gene calls are TRBV6-2 or TRBV6-3 and TRBJ2-1; D is unresolved. The V and J ends lost 6 bases and 5 bases respectively, with 20 bases between them. This CDR3 spans 16 amino acids. Germline loops: CDR1 MNHEY, CDR2 SVGEGT. The CDR3 reads CASSSARWTENNEQFF. CDR3 bases: TGTGCCAGCAGCTCCGCACGATGGACCGAGAACAATGAGCAGTTCTTC.

This clonotype was detected ten times or more. V usage is TRBV29-1 and J usage is TRBJ2-3, with 14 bases that match TRBD2. Germline CDR1 reads SQVTM; CDR2 reads ANQGSEA. This CDR3 comprises 14 residues. After removal of 4 bases from V and 7 bases from J, the junction contained 4 bases not matched to a gene. The CDR3 is CSVAGTSGRNTQYF. The CDR3 region has the DNA TGCAGCGTTGCCGGGACTAGCGGGAGAAATACGCAGTATTTT.

This clonotype was recorded at least ten times. The genes are TRBV7-2 and TRBJ2-1; no clear D. V was shortened by 5 bases and J by 9 bases, with 8 bases between the two germline ends. CDR1 and CDR2 (germline): SGHTA, FQGNSA. The length of the CDR3 is 11 residues. As DNA, the CDR3 is TGTGCCAGCAGCCTTACTATTGAGCAGTTCTTC. It is translated as CASSLTIEQFF.

The chain carries TRBV3-1 and TRBJ2-1, with D possibly TRBD2 on 5 matching bases. Germline CDR1 reads LGHDT; CDR2 reads YNNKEL (reference sequence). This CDR3 spans 17 amino acids. V was cut by 1 base and J by 5 bases, with 18 bases left in between. The CDR3 DNA reads as TGTGCCAGCAGCCAAGGAGGGAGCCTCAACGCCAACAATGAGCAGTTCTTC. Its translation is CASSQGGSLNANNEQFF.

This clonotype was picked up many times. The chain uses TRBV7-3 and TRBJ2-1, with D perhaps given as TRBD1 or TRBD2 (5 bases each). This CDR3 contains 15 residues. From germline, CDR1 is SGHTA and CDR2 FQGTGA. Trimming stripped 6 bases from V and 1 base from J, with 13 bases between. CDR3 residues: CASSKGSGSYNEQFF. CDR3 nucleotides: TGTGCCAGCAGTAAGGGGAGTGGGTCCTACAATGAGCAGTTCTTC.

This clonotype appeared many times. The chain has TRBV15 and TRBJ2-7; D unresolved. V was trimmed by 0 bases and J by 5 bases, leaving 8 bases between them. This CDR3 contains 13 residues. Per germline, CDR1 LNHNV and CDR2 YYDKDF (reference sequence). CDR3 region: CATSRDLEDEQYF. DNA of the CDR3: TGTGCCACCAGCAGAGACCTTGAGGACGAGCAGTACTTC.

This clonotype showed up many times. CDR3 sequence: CASIGGNTEAFF. The DNA for the CDR3 is TGTGCCAGCATTGGGGGTAACACTGAAGCTTTCTTT. The rearrangement uses TRBV7-9 and TRBJ1-1, with D tentatively TRBD1 (5 bases). V was clipped by 7 bases and J by 2 bases, with 8 bases between them. Per germline, CDR1 SEHNR and CDR2 FQNEAQ (reference sequence). The length of the CDR3 is 12 residues.

This clonotype was observed many times. A much larger clone differs by one base, so this may be a read error. The chain combines TRBV6-1 with TRBJ2-7; no firm D call. The CDR3 totals 11 residues. CDR1 and CDR2 from the germline V gene are MNHNS and SASEGT. Trimming cost V 5 bases and J 2 bases, with 4 bases left between them. This CDR3 is CASSSTYEQYF. The CDR3 nucleotides are TGTGCCAGCAGTTCAACCTACGAGCAGTACTTC.

This chain uses TRBV9 with TRBJ1-2; D may be TRBD1 (5 bases). The CDR3 spans 14 residues. Deletions cut 4 bases from V and 2 bases from J, with 12 bases between. CDR1 is SGDLS and CDR2 is YYNGEE in the germline V gene. CDR3 DNA sequence: TGTGCCAGCAGCACCGGGACGGGGAACTATGGCTACACCTTC. This gives the protein CASSTGTGNYGYTF.

This clonotype was recorded at least ten times. V gene TRBV4-2 combines with J gene TRBJ2-2; D is unclear. The V end was cut by 1 base, the J end by 0 bases, with 9 bases between. CDR1 is LGHNA, CDR2 YNFKEQ, per germline. The CDR3 is made up of 16 amino acids. The CDR3 sequence is CASSQGFSSNTGELFF. The CDR3 DNA sequence: TGTGCCAGCAGCCAAGGGTTCAGTTCGAACACCGGGGAGCTGTTTTTT.

This clonotype was observed many times. This chain joins TRBV29-1 and TRBJ2-7, with 11 bases identical to TRBD1. CDR3 length equals 14 residues. Germline lookup yields CDR1 SQVTM and CDR2 ANQGSEA. Trimming removed 5 bases from V and 3 bases from J; junction bases left unmatched: 6. DNA of the CDR3: TGCAGCGTTATCCCGGGACAGGGGGACTACGAGCAGTACTTC. Translated: CSVIPGQGDYEQYF.

There are a few counts of this clonotype. The chain links TRBV11-3 to TRBJ2-2, with 7 nucleotides matching TRBD1. Germline CDR1 is SGHNT and CDR2 is YENEEA. V gave up 5 bases and J gave up 5 bases; unmatched junction bases: 11. This CDR3 has 16 residues. The CDR3 sequence: CASSPLTGLRTGELFF. CDR3 DNA: TGTGCCAGCAGCCCCCTGACAGGGCTCAGGACCGGGGAGCTGTTTTTT. Looking up the rest from reference TRBV11-3 and TRBJ2-2 gives the full variable domain: EAGVVQSPRYKIIEKKQPVAFWCNPISGHNTLYWYLQNLGQGPELLIRYENEEAVDDSQLPKDRFSAERLKGVDSTLKIQPAELGDSAVYLCASSPLTGLRTGELFFGEGSRLTVL.

This chain's CDR3 is CASSTRQGRDGRPDTQYF. CDR3 nucleotide sequence: TGTGCCAGTAGTACCCGACAGGGCCGGGACGGTCGACCAGATACGCAGTATTTT. The V call is TRBV19, the J call TRBJ2-3; 7 nucleotides align to TRBD1. Germline lookup yields CDR1 LNHDA and CDR2 SQIVND (reference sequence). This CDR3 contains 18 residues. V lost 4 bases and J lost 4; bases outside the gene matches: 17.

This clonotype was detected many times. The genes are TRBV14 and TRBJ1-1; unclear D gene. The CDR3 runs to 11 residues. V lost 2 bases and J 5 bases, leaving 3 bases between the germline ends. CDR1 is SGHDN and CDR2 is FVKESK in the germline V gene. The CDR3 bases are TGTGCCAGCAGCCAATATACTGAAGCTTTCTTT. This sequence encodes CASSQYTEAFF.

On this clonotype itself: This could be a read error, since a much larger clone is one nucleotide away. V and J are TRBV7-6 and TRBJ2-1; TRBD1 might be the D (6 bases). The CDR3 has 15 residues. The ends were cut back, 5 bases at V and 2 bases at J, with 13 bases in the middle. Germline V gives CDR1 SGHVS, CDR2 FNYEAQ. The CDR3 nucleotides read TGTGCCAGCAGCCGACAGGAGAGCCCCTACAATGAGCAGTTCTTC. It translates to CASSRQESPYNEQFF. Full variable domain (rest looked up from reference TRBV7-6 and TRBJ2-1): GAGVSQSPRYKVTKRGQDVALRCDPISGHVSLYWYRQALGQGPEFLTYFNYEAQQDKSGLPNDRFSAERPEGSISTLTIQRTEQRDSAMYRCASSRQESPYNEQFFGPGTRLTVL.

About this clonotype itself: Just one base apart from a much larger clone, this may be a read error. The V call is TRBV6-6, the J call TRBJ2-2; 7 bases map to TRBD1. Per germline, CDR1 MNHNY and CDR2 SVGAGI (reference sequence). This CDR3 is built from 15 residues. V was pared by 6 bases and J by 4 bases, with 8 bases of the junction left unmatched. CDR3 nucleotide sequence: TGTGCCAGCAGCCCAGGGGGTATTGTCACCGGGGAGCTGTTTTTT. Translation gives CASSPGGIVTGELFF.

Comment on this clonotype: One junction end disagrees with the germline gene, perhaps due to a read error. The genes are TRBV27 and TRBJ1-1; no firm D call. The CDR3 is made up of 14 amino acids. The germline CDR1 and CDR2 sequences are MNHEY and SMNVEV (reference sequence). The CDR3 DNA sequence: TGTGCCAGCAGTTTGTATGAGGGCCACACTGGAGCTTTCTTC. Encoded protein: CASSLYEGHTGAFF.

This clonotype was counted ten times or more. The V gene is TRBV7-2, the J gene TRBJ2-5; 9 bases are shared with TRBD2. The germline V gene encodes CDR1 SGHTA and CDR2 FQGNSA. Losses at the gene ends were 7 bases for V and 3 bases for J; bases not matched to a gene: 9. This CDR3 is 15 amino acids long. As DNA, the CDR3 is TGTGCCAGCATCGAAGCGGGGGGCCTGGAAGAGACCCAGTACTTC. This encodes CASIEAGGLEETQYF.